This record looks at one T cell receptor beta chain sequence and its context. The CDR3 totals 13 residues. Germline assignment: CDR1 KGHSH and CDR2 LQKENI. V lost 3 bases to trimming and J lost 5 bases, with 11 bases between them. Using immunoSEQ multiplex PCR, the repertoire was profiled, and TCRdb retains in-frame clones only, with some absent. The sample has over 30,000 clones, approximately 85% seen once. These data originate in a study of T cells in narcolepsy. Material: CD45RA- memory CD4+ T cells from PBMCs. This receptor was obtained from a human donor with narcolepsy. J is TRBJ2-7 and V is TRBV18; D could derive from TRBD1 or TRBD2 (5 bases each). CDR3 coding DNA: TGTGCCAGCTCACCCCCGGGGCTGGACGAGCAGTACTTC. Translating gives CASSPPGLDEQYF.